The text below deals with one TCR beta chain. Assay used: immunoSEQ multiplex PCR; TCRdb lists only in-frame clones, some missing. This table has around 70,000 clones, around nine tenths appearing once. This record comes from a study of blood T cell repertoires in COVID-19. The J segment lost 3 bases and the V segment lost 3 bases, leaving 8 bases of the junction unmatched. The CDR3 extends over 15 amino acids. The V gene's germline CDR1 is LGHDT and CDR2 YNNKEL (reference sequence). The origin of this receptor is a man aged 45-65 years with acute or convalescent COVID-19. Source material: peripheral blood. J is TRBJ2-7 and V is TRBV3-1 (or the pseudogene TRBV3-2); 7 nucleotides align to TRBD1. CDR3 nucleotide sequence: TGTGCCAGCAGCCAGGACCGACAGGGATTCTACGAGCAGTACGTC. Encoded protein: CASSQDRQGFYEQYV.